Listed below are T cell receptor beta chains from one sample, sequenced in a study of T cell changes during pregnancy in multiple sclerosis. Sequenced by immunoSEQ multiplex PCR; TCRdb stores in-frame clones only, minus some. Counted here are around 50,000 clones, around nine tenths occurring once; the ten biggest clones make up approximately 5%. Sample: peripheral blood from another person, used as feeder cells. All receptors come from a human donor whose cells served as feeder cells for cultures in a pregnancy study. CDR3s include the opening cysteine and the closing phenylalanine or tryptophan. A D gene is named only where the DNA matches it firmly. The size of a clone is reported for some rows only, either as once, few or many, or as a class for expanded clones.

v_call	d_call	j_call	clone_size	cdr3_aa	cdr3_nt
TRBV9	NA	TRBJ2-5	once	CASSGGTGVETQYF	TGTGCCAGCAGCGGAGGCACAGGAGTGGAGACCCAGTACTTC
TRBV10-3	NA	TRBJ1-2	NA	CAISQPERVANYGYTF	TGTGCCATCAGTCAACCCGAGCGAGTGGCGAACTATGGCTACACCTTC
TRBV11-2	NA	TRBJ1-2	NA	CASTQIYGYTF	TGTGCCAGCACGCAAATTTATGGCTACACCTTC
TRBV7-9	NA	TRBJ2-2	medium-sized	CASSPVSGELFF	TGTGCCAGCAGCCCCGTTTCCGGGGAGCTGTTTTTT
TRBV29-1	NA	TRBJ2-3	NA	CSVRESADTQYF	TGCAGCGTTAGAGAGAGCGCAGATACGCAGTATTTT
TRBV15	NA	TRBJ1-4	few	CATSRLGLNEKLFF	TGTGCCACCAGCAGATTGGGACTTAATGAAAAACTGTTTTTT
TRBV5-1	NA	TRBJ2-3	NA	CASSLQGQHTDTQYF	TGCGCCAGCAGCTTGCAAGGACAGCACACAGATACGCAGTATTTT
TRBV19	TRBD2	TRBJ2-5	NA	CASSIVGSGSWGQETQYF	TGTGCCAGTAGTATAGTAGGTAGCGGGAGTTGGGGCCAAGAGACCCAGTACTTC
TRBV9	TRBD1	TRBJ1-1	NA	CASSDGQGHTEAFF	TGTGCCAGCAGCGACGGACAGGGCCACACTGAAGCTTTCTTT
TRBV7-8	NA	TRBJ2-3	NA	CASSLPGTATQYF	TGTGCCAGCAGCTTACCGGGAACGGCTACGCAGTATTTT
TRBV19	TRBD1	TRBJ2-7	few	CASSGGTGLHEQYF	TGTGCCAGTAGTGGGGGGACAGGGTTACACGAGCAGTACTTC
TRBV6-5	NA	TRBJ1-1	NA	CASSYNQGTEAFF	TGTGCCAGCAGTTACAACCAGGGGACTGAAGCTTTCTTT
TRBV19	TRBD1	TRBJ2-7	NA	CASSIGDRGGYEQYF	TGTGCCAGTAGTATAGGGGACAGGGGTGGCTACGAGCAGTACTTC
TRBV28	NA	TRBJ2-3	NA	CASSPHRQNTDTQYF	TGTGCCAGCAGTCCTCATAGACAGAACACAGATACGCAGTATTTT
TRBV30	NA	TRBJ2-2	NA	CAWSPGGELFF	TGTGCCTGGAGCCCAGGGGGGGAGCTGTTTTTT
TRBV19	NA	TRBJ2-7	NA	CASSIEAIGTYEQYF	TGTGCCAGTAGTATAGAGGCCATTGGAACCTACGAGCAGTACTTC
TRBV5-8	NA	TRBJ1-2	once	CASSKDRSLVTHF	TGTGCCAGCAGCAAGGACAGAAGCTTGGTGACCCACTTC
TRBV5-4	TRBD1	TRBJ2-3	NA	CASSADRVVRDTQYF	TGTGCCAGCAGCGCGGACAGGGTAGTGAGGGATACGCAGTATTTT
TRBV4-3	NA	TRBJ2-6	NA	CASSQDRSGSGANVLTF	TGCGCCAGCAGCCAAGATCGAAGTGGGTCTGGGGCCAACGTCCTGACTTTC
TRBV6-5	NA	TRBJ1-2	NA	CASSYGGDTNYGYTF	TGTGCCAGCAGTTACGGCGGGGACACTAACTATGGCTACACCTTC
TRBV19	NA	TRBJ1-1	NA	CASSIDPDINTEAFF	TGTGCCAGTAGTATAGATCCAGACATCAACACTGAAGCTTTCTTT
TRBV18	NA	TRBJ1-2	once	CASSPSSDSIYGYTF	TGTGCCAGCTCACCAAGTTCGGACTCGATCTATGGCTACACCTTC
TRBV6-6	NA	TRBJ2-2	NA	CASSWTGDPGELFF	TGTGCCAGCAGTTGGACCGGGGATCCCGGGGAGCTGTTTTTT
TRBV5-4	NA	TRBJ1-1	NA	CASSLARAGTEAFF	TGTGCCAGCAGCTTGGCTAGGGCCGGGACTGAAGCTTTCTTT
TRBV6-1	TRBD1	TRBJ1-5	NA	CASSVRDRTQPQHF	TGTGCCAGCAGTGTCCGGGACAGGACTCAGCCCCAGCATTTT
TRBV5-8	NA	TRBJ2-7	NA	CASSLVGHGYEQYF	TGTGCCAGCAGCTTGGTGGGGCACGGCTACGAGCAGTACTTC
TRBV4-1	NA	TRBJ1-6	NA	CASSQDPGLINSPLHF	TGCGCCAGCAGCCAAGACCCGGGACTAATAAATTCACCCCTCCACTTT
TRBV28	NA	TRBJ2-1	NA	CASITWGGKSYNEQFF	TGTGCCAGCATCACCTGGGGAGGTAAATCCTACAATGAGCAGTTCTTC
TRBV6-5	NA	TRBJ2-7	once	CASSQRAASYEQYF	TGTGCCAGCAGCCAGCGGGCGGCCTCCTACGAGCAGTACTTC
TRBV19	TRBD2	TRBJ2-5	NA	CATQRGLSETQYF	TGTGCCACCCAAAGGGGACTATCAGAGACCCAGTACTTC
TRBV19	NA	TRBJ2-1	NA	CASSILGDGGEQFF	TGTGCCAGTAGTATTCTGGGAGATGGGGGTGAGCAGTTCTTC
TRBV6-5	NA	TRBJ2-5	NA	CASRKEGAGLETQYF	TGTGCCAGCCGAAAGGAGGGCGCAGGTTTGGAGACCCAGTACTTC
TRBV30	NA	TRBJ2-3	NA	CAWRRLDSRADTQYF	TGTGCCTGGAGAAGGCTGGACAGCCGGGCAGATACGCAGTATTTT
TRBV11-3	TRBD2	TRBJ2-2	NA	CASSLGAGGLNTGELFF	TGTGCCAGCAGCTTAGGAGCGGGAGGACTGAACACCGGGGAGCTGTTTTTT
TRBV7-8	TRBD2	TRBJ2-5	once	CASSLRTSGSRETQYF	TGTGCCAGCAGCTTGAGGACTAGCGGGAGCCGGGAGACCCAGTACTTC
TRBV7-9	NA	TRBJ1-5	NA	CASSQDEGGENQPQHF	TGTGCCAGCAGCCAAGACGAGGGGGGGGAGAATCAGCCCCAGCATTTT
TRBV18	NA	TRBJ2-7	NA	CASSLMDSPTTYEQYF	TGTGCCAGCTCACTCATGGACTCGCCAACCACCTACGAGCAGTACTTC
TRBV20-1	NA	TRBJ2-3	NA	CSAVKGDTQYF	TGCAGTGCTGTAAAGGGAGATACGCAGTATTTT
TRBV6-5	NA	TRBJ1-2	few	CASSSSTGVNGYTF	TGTGCCAGCAGTTCATCGACAGGAGTTAATGGCTACACCTTC
TRBV27	TRBD1	TRBJ1-5	NA	CASRSGDREKNNQPQHF	TGTGCCAGCAGATCGGGAGACAGGGAAAAAAACAATCAGCCCCAGCATTTT
TRBV4-1	NA	TRBJ2-7	NA	CASSQEPSSYEQYF	TGCGCCAGCAGCCAAGAACCAAGCTCCTACGAGCAGTACTTC
TRBV6-1	TRBD2	TRBJ2-2	NA	CASSGKRGGVTGELFF	TGTGCCAGCAGTGGAAAGCGGGGGGGCGTTACCGGGGAGCTGTTTTTT
TRBV27	NA	TRBJ2-6	NA	CASSVFVGANVLTF	TGTGCCAGCAGCGTATTTGTTGGGGCCAACGTCCTGACTTTC